The rows below give T cell receptor beta chains drawn from one sample of a study of blood T cell repertoires in COVID-19. Libraries were prepared by immunoSEQ multiplex PCR; TCRdb keeps only in-frame clonotypes and omits some of them. The table records about 430,000 clones, roughly 88% of them present only once. The sequenced sample consisted of PBMCs or T cells enriched from blood (not recorded which). The receptor set was obtained from a woman in her 30s with acute COVID-19. Each CDR3 is given without its conserved first and last residue. Fields, in order: V gene, J gene, clone size, CDR3 protein. Size is stated for part of the rows, as once, few or many counts, or as a class when the clone is expanded.

V gene: TRBV25-1; J gene: TRBJ1-6; clone size: -; CDR3 protein: ASRNRGPSPLH
V gene: TRBV29-1; J gene: TRBJ1-1; clone size: -; CDR3 protein: SVSDGANTEAF
V gene: TRBV6-5; J gene: TRBJ2-7; clone size: once; CDR3 protein: ASSSDRPGSYEQY
V gene: TRBV5-8; J gene: TRBJ1-2; clone size: -; CDR3 protein: ASSPDPGGGYT
V gene: TRBV5-4; J gene: TRBJ2-7; clone size: -; CDR3 protein: ASSLGQGSYEQY
V gene: TRBV7-2; J gene: TRBJ2-7; clone size: -; CDR3 protein: ASSPQALLDPYEQY
V gene: TRBV12-3/TRBV12-4; J gene: TRBJ1-1; clone size: once; CDR3 protein: ASSWTGMGEAF
V gene: TRBV5-1; J gene: TRBJ1-1; clone size: once; CDR3 protein: ASSQGTEGREAF
V gene: TRBV30; J gene: TRBJ1-2; clone size: -; CDR3 protein: AGGARIRGYT
V gene: TRBV28; J gene: TRBJ1-2; clone size: -; CDR3 protein: ASSGMDRLNYGYT
V gene: TRBV5-1; J gene: TRBJ1-1; clone size: -; CDR3 protein: ASSQGQAGAPTEAF
V gene: TRBV2; J gene: TRBJ2-7; clone size: -; CDR3 protein: ASKQISYEQY
V gene: TRBV14; J gene: TRBJ1-4; clone size: -; CDR3 protein: ASSQVRGEKLF
V gene: TRBV18; J gene: TRBJ2-5; clone size: -; CDR3 protein: ASSALAAETQY
V gene: TRBV3-1/TRBV3-2; J gene: TRBJ2-3; clone size: -; CDR3 protein: ASSPTSGFSTDTQY
V gene: TRBV12-3/TRBV12-4; J gene: TRBJ1-2; clone size: -; CDR3 protein: ASSLVRGWGYT
V gene: TRBV4-2; J gene: TRBJ1-1; clone size: once; CDR3 protein: ASSQDRDRDAEAF
V gene: TRBV5-1; J gene: TRBJ2-3; clone size: -; CDR3 protein: ASSYGTSGGTDTQY
V gene: TRBV6-6; J gene: TRBJ1-2; clone size: -; CDR3 protein: ASTRKWREGYT
V gene: TRBV21-1; J gene: TRBJ2-5; clone size: -; CDR3 protein: ASSQQEASRETQY
V gene: TRBV4-1; J gene: TRBJ1-6; clone size: -; CDR3 protein: ASSLMGQEGHSPLH
V gene: TRBV7-9; J gene: TRBJ2-3; clone size: -; CDR3 protein: ASSLFRGSTDTQY
V gene: TRBV24-1; J gene: TRBJ2-3; clone size: -; CDR3 protein: ATSEGVSGVRDTQY
V gene: TRBV9; J gene: TRBJ1-6; clone size: -; CDR3 protein: ASSVGQSYNSPLH
V gene: TRBV24-1; J gene: TRBJ1-6; clone size: -; CDR3 protein: ATSDRDRGNSPLH
V gene: TRBV29-1; J gene: TRBJ1-2; clone size: -; CDR3 protein: SVGGGYT
V gene: TRBV2; J gene: TRBJ1-3; clone size: -; CDR3 protein: ASSETASSGNTIY
V gene: TRBV19; J gene: TRBJ2-3; clone size: -; CDR3 protein: ASSPRTSGGRTDTQY
V gene: TRBV6-1; J gene: TRBJ2-7; clone size: -; CDR3 protein: ASSEGSGASYEQY
V gene: TRBV6-5; J gene: TRBJ1-6; clone size: -; CDR3 protein: ASSTSRGPLH
V gene: TRBV6-2/TRBV6-3; J gene: TRBJ1-6; clone size: -; CDR3 protein: ASSRTQGNGSPLH
V gene: TRBV9; J gene: TRBJ2-5; clone size: -; CDR3 protein: ASSTRQGRKTQY
V gene: TRBV4-1; J gene: TRBJ1-1; clone size: -; CDR3 protein: ASSQQGASEAF
V gene: TRBV5-6; J gene: TRBJ1-2; clone size: -; CDR3 protein: ASSRRDRELGGYT
V gene: TRBV19; J gene: TRBJ1-1; clone size: -; CDR3 protein: ASKEGWTEAF
V gene: TRBV4-1; J gene: TRBJ2-1; clone size: -; CDR3 protein: ASSQLGGLAVPGGNEQF
V gene: TRBV5-1; J gene: TRBJ2-5; clone size: -; CDR3 protein: ASGVGAGGQETQY
V gene: TRBV30; J gene: TRBJ2-7; clone size: few; CDR3 protein: AWTPKVGRGTDEQY
V gene: TRBV30; J gene: TRBJ2-7; clone size: -; CDR3 protein: AWSPRQGYEQY
V gene: TRBV19; J gene: TRBJ1-5; clone size: -; CDR3 protein: ASSFGRGNQPQH
V gene: TRBV19; J gene: TRBJ2-2; clone size: -; CDR3 protein: ASSISGSTGELF
V gene: TRBV7-3; J gene: TRBJ2-5; clone size: -; CDR3 protein: ASSLTSGSQETQY
V gene: TRBV7-2; J gene: TRBJ1-4; clone size: -; CDR3 protein: ASSLTGGDEKLF
V gene: TRBV30; J gene: TRBJ2-7; clone size: -; CDR3 protein: AWSPWDREDKQY
V gene: TRBV27; J gene: TRBJ1-1; clone size: -; CDR3 protein: ASSLGARGGTEAF
V gene: TRBV28; J gene: TRBJ2-7; clone size: -; CDR3 protein: ASSIGQPSSYEQY
V gene: TRBV20-1; J gene: TRBJ1-2; clone size: -; CDR3 protein: SSTGTDGYT
V gene: TRBV20-1; J gene: TRBJ2-3; clone size: -; CDR3 protein: SASDLAQASTDTQY
V gene: TRBV7-3; J gene: TRBJ1-1; clone size: -; CDR3 protein: ASSSQGSLTEAF
V gene: TRBV12-3/TRBV12-4; J gene: TRBJ2-1; clone size: few; CDR3 protein: ASSLAGDREVF
V gene: TRBV7-9; J gene: TRBJ2-3; clone size: -; CDR3 protein: ASSTRTGISPHYSTDTQY
V gene: TRBV11-3; J gene: TRBJ1-1; clone size: -; CDR3 protein: ASSLGAGENTEAF
V gene: TRBV7-2; J gene: TRBJ1-1; clone size: -; CDR3 protein: ASSRQGADTEAF